Listed here are 32 T cell receptor beta chains from one sample, sequenced in a study of shared clonotypes between healthy human individuals. Here immunoSEQ multiplex PCR was the method, and the copy in TCRdb shows in-frame clones only, minus some. The table includes more than 2 million clones, around 95% detected once. Sequencing input: naive CD4+ T cells sorted from blood. Stated subset: CD45RA+ positively selected. These receptors originate from a man aged 18-30 years in good health.

The chain recombines TRBV7-6 with TRBJ1-4; no definite D call. V was pared by 5 bases and J by 4 bases, with 11 bases between. The CDR3 has 14 amino acids. CDR1 is SGHVS, CDR2 FNYEAQ, per germline. The CDR3 here is CASSPRADNEKLFF. The CDR3 DNA reads TGTGCCAGCAGCCCCCGGGCAGATAATGAAAAACTGTTTTTT.

The chain carries TRBV6-5 and TRBJ2-7; the match to TRBD2 covers 11 bases. CDR3 length equals 15 residues. Germline V gene lookup returns CDR1 MNHEY and CDR2 SVGAGI. Unmatched junction bases numbered 3, after V lost 0 bases and J lost 5 bases. The CDR3 DNA reads as TGTGCCAGCAGTTACTCTAATAGCGGGAGGGACGAGCAGTACTTC. Encoded protein: CASSYSNSGRDEQYF.

This rearrangement joins TRBV5-1 to TRBJ2-5; 7 bases are shared with TRBD1. Germline assignment: CDR1 SGHRS and CDR2 YFSETQ. With V trimmed by 2 bases and J by 5 bases, 6 bases remained unmatched. The CDR3 runs to 14 residues. The CDR3 DNA follows: TGCGCCAGCAGCTTTAAAGGGGGCGGTGAGACCCAGTACTTC. It translates to CASSFKGGGETQYF. The variable domain in full, with the rest retrieved from reference TRBV5-1 and TRBJ2-5, is KAGVTQTPRYLIKTRGQQVTLSCSPISGHRSVSWYQQTPGQGLQFLFEYFSETQRNKGNFPGRFSGRQFSNSRSEMNVSTLELGDSALYLCASSFKGGGETQYFGPGTRLLVL.

CDR3 loop: CASSFVAGDRPDTQYF. In DNA, the CDR3 is TGTGCCAGCAGCTTCGTGGCGGGGGATCGTCCAGATACGCAGTATTTT. The chain joins TRBV5-4 to TRBJ2-3, with 7 positions matching TRBD2. This CDR3 comprises 16 residues. Germline CDR1 and CDR2: SGHNT and YYREEE (reference sequence). V gave up 2 bases and J gave up 4 bases; unmatched junction bases: 10.

Points on this clone: This CDR3 is also generated by other DNA sequences in the sample. The V and J genes are TRBV6-5 and TRBJ2-2, with D unresolved. This CDR3 region has 11 residues. Germline-derived CDR1 and CDR2 are MNHEY and SVGAGI. V lost 7 bases, J lost 8 bases, and 8 bases lay in between. CDR3 loop: CASTSGGELFF. Written as DNA, the CDR3 is TGTGCCAGCACCTCCGGGGGGGAGCTGTTTTTT.

This chain connects TRBV5-4 to TRBJ1-3; the D gene is possibly TRBD1 (6 bases). The CDR3 length is 17 residues. Germline values: CDR1 SGHNT, CDR2 YYREEE (reference sequence). V was clipped by 4 bases and J by 0 bases, with 17 bases between them. The CDR3 coding sequence is TGTGCCAGCAGCCTGGGGGGAACAGGGCCCTCTGGAAACACCATATATTTT. Amino acids: CASSLGGTGPSGNTIYF.

V is TRBV6-5 and J is TRBJ1-4, with TRBD1 matching over 8 bases. In germline, CDR1 is MNHEY, CDR2 SVGAGI. This CDR3 comprises 14 residues. Trimming removed 4 bases from V and 6 bases from J; junction bases left unmatched: 4. The CDR3, as DNA: TGTGCCAGCAGTTGGCGGACAGGGTATGAAAAACTGTTTTTT. Protein: CASSWRTGYEKLFF.

The chain employs TRBV5-1 and TRBJ1-4, with TRBD1 identical over 8 bases. Germline values: CDR1 SGHRS, CDR2 YFSETQ. The CDR3 is made up of 16 amino acids. V dropped 5 bases and J dropped 5; count of bases not matched to a gene: 11. The CDR3, as DNA: TGCGCCAGCAGATCGGGTACAGGGGGTCTAAATGAAAAACTGTTTTTT. It translates to CASRSGTGGLNEKLFF.

As regards this clone: A much larger clonotype is one base distant, so this may be a read error. Other DNA sequences in this sample translate to the same CDR3. The chain has TRBV5-4 and TRBJ1-2; D is possibly TRBD1 (6 bases). The CDR3 runs to 12 residues. Germline V gene sequence: CDR1 SGHNT, CDR2 YYREEE (reference sequence). The germline V and J ends were trimmed by 3 bases and 4 bases, with 7 bases remaining between them. The CDR3 DNA reads TGTGCCAGCAGCTCGGACAGCTATGGCTACACCTTC. It codes for CASSSDSYGYTF.

This clone was detected only once. The rearrangement joins TRBV25-1 to TRBJ2-1; 11 nucleotides match TRBD1. With V trimmed by 8 bases and J by 3 bases, 3 bases remained unmatched. Germline CDR1 and CDR2: MGHDK and SYGVNS. The CDR3 totals 14 residues. As DNA, the CDR3 is TGTGCCAGCGGCGGGACAGGGGGCTACAATGAGCAGTTCTTC. This codes for CASGGTGGYNEQFF.

The V call is TRBV4-1, the J call TRBJ2-2, with D perhaps TRBD2 (6 bases). This CDR3 contains 17 residues. V shed 0 bases and J shed 5 bases, with 16 bases lying between them. CDR1 is MGHRA, CDR2 YSYEKL, per germline. The CDR3 sequence: CASSQDPSGVGTGELFF. The CDR3, as DNA: TGCGCCAGCAGCCAAGATCCTTCGGGGGTCGGGACCGGGGAGCTGTTTTTT.

J is TRBJ2-7 and V is TRBV27; 8 bases are a match to TRBD1. The CDR3 length is 12 residues. Germline V gene data show CDR1 as MNHEY and CDR2 as SMNVEV (reference sequence). Losses at the gene ends were 9 bases for V and 3 bases for J; bases not matched to a gene: 4. CDR3 loop: CARDRAFYEQYF. The CDR3, as DNA: TGTGCCAGGGACAGGGCCTTCTACGAGCAGTACTTC.

On this clone itself: The junction and the germline gene differ at one end; a read error may be behind it. The V gene is TRBV19, the J gene TRBJ2-1, with D tentatively TRBD2 (5 bases). Per germline, CDR1 LNHDA and CDR2 SQIVND (reference sequence). This CDR3 comprises 11 residues. Written as DNA, the CDR3 is TGTGCCAGTATCTCCGGGAACCTAAGGATCTTC. Protein sequence: CASISGNLRIF.

The J gene is TRBJ2-1, the V gene TRBV4-2; D is possibly TRBD1 (6 bases). CDR3 length equals 14 residues. The germline V gene has CDR1 LGHNA and CDR2 YNFKEQ. The V end was cut by 1 base, the J end by 8 bases, with 12 bases between. The CDR3 here is CASSQVVRGDEQFF. CDR3 nucleotide sequence: TGTGCCAGCAGCCAAGTCGTCAGGGGCGATGAGCAGTTCTTC.

This clone was detected only once. The gene calls are TRBV6-1 and TRBJ2-7, with 9 bases identical to TRBD1. CDR3 length: 11 amino acids. With V trimmed by 10 bases and J by 6 bases, 4 bases remained unmatched. The germline V gene has CDR1 MNHNS and CDR2 SASEGT. The CDR3 DNA reads TGTGCCACTACAGGGGGCCGCGAGCAGTACTTC. It codes for CATTGGREQYF.

The chain recombines TRBV5-1 with TRBJ2-1, with 7 bases aligning to TRBD1. The CDR3 sequence is 23 residues long. V lost 4 bases and J lost 0; bases outside the gene matches: 28. Germline V lookup: CDR1 SGHRS, CDR2 YFSETQ. CDR3 nucleotide sequence: TGCGCCAGCAGCCCAGGCACCGGGACAGCGCATTCCAAGTTCGGTTTCTCCTACAATGAGCAGTTCTTC. It is translated as CASSPGTGTAHSKFGFSYNEQFF.

The genes are TRBV5-1 and TRBJ2-7; D gene unclear. Trimming cost V 4 bases and J 4 bases, with 12 bases left between them. The germline V gene has CDR1 SGHRS and CDR2 YFSETQ. The CDR3 consists of 13 residues. The DNA of the CDR3 is TGCGCCAGCAGCCTACAAGAAAGGTACGAGCAGTACTTC. Amino acids: CASSLQERYEQYF.

About this clone: In the same sample, other DNA sequences code for this CDR3. The chain links TRBV10-3 to TRBJ1-2; D not resolved. Trimming took 4 bases from V and 7 from J, leaving 10 bases between them. The CDR3 length is 12 residues. Germline V CDR1 and CDR2: ENHRY, SYGVKD. This CDR3 reads CAISGPASGYTF. CDR3 coding DNA: TGTGCCATCAGTGGGCCAGCGTCTGGCTACACCTTC.

V and J are TRBV7-8 and TRBJ2-7; TRBD2 is a possible D gene (5 bases). Germline V gene sequence: CDR1 SGHVS, CDR2 FQNEAQ. The ends were cut back, 5 bases at V and 6 bases at J, with 11 bases in the middle. CDR3 length equals 12 residues. The CDR3 protein is CASSPERAEQYF. The CDR3 bases are TGTGCCAGCAGCCCCGAGAGGGCCGAGCAGTACTTC.

The rearrangement links TRBV6-1 to TRBJ2-7; D is perhaps TRBD1 (7 bases). V was pared by 6 bases and J by 2 bases, with 17 bases between. Germline V lookup: CDR1 MNHNS, CDR2 SASEGT. The CDR3 sequence is 15 residues long. This CDR3 reads CASSAGQTPTYEQYF. The CDR3 nucleotides read TGTGCCAGCAGCGCGGGACAGACCCCTACCTACGAGCAGTACTTC.

V gene TRBV27 combines with J gene TRBJ1-4; no reliable D call. CDR1 MNHEY and CDR2 SMNVEV come from the germline V gene (reference sequence). Deletions cut 2 bases from V and 0 bases from J, with 16 bases between. CDR3 size: 18 residues. The CDR3 region is CASSLRVISRATNEKLFF. The DNA of the CDR3 is TGTGCCAGCAGTTTACGGGTAATCAGCCGTGCAACTAATGAAAAACTGTTTTTT.

The chain joins TRBV28 to TRBJ2-2, with 8 positions matching TRBD1. Trimming removed 8 bases from V and 3 bases from J; junction bases left unmatched: 8. Germline CDR1 is MDHEN and CDR2 is SYDVKM. CDR3 length equals 15 residues. CDR3: CASSDRGRDTGELFF. CDR3 nucleotides: TGTGCCAGCTCCGACAGGGGAAGGGACACCGGGGAGCTGTTTTTT. Based on the CDR3 plus reference TRBV28 and TRBJ2-2, the full variable domain is DVKVTQSSRYLVKRTGEKVFLECVQDMDHENMFWYRQDPGLGLRLIYFSYDVKMKEKGDIPEGYSVSREKKERFSLILESASTNQTSMYLCASSDRGRDTGELFFGEGSRLTVL.

The genes are TRBV6-1 and TRBJ1-6; D might be TRBD1 (5 bases). The germline V gene encodes CDR1 MNHNS and CDR2 SASEGT. The ends were cut back, 4 bases at V and 9 bases at J, with 19 bases in the middle. This CDR3 has 16 residues. The CDR3 nucleotides read TGTGCCAGCAGTGGGGGGACGACAGCATACACTTCACCCCTCCACTTT. As protein: CASSGGTTAYTSPLHF.

The J gene is TRBJ1-2, the V gene TRBV5-6, with no clear D. V was shortened by 5 bases and J by 2 bases, with 13 bases between the two germline ends. CDR1 SGHDT and CDR2 YYEEEE come from the germline V gene. The CDR3 extends over 14 amino acids. The DNA of the CDR3 is TGTGCCAGCAGTTCTCCAAGGGCCAACTATGGCTACACCTTC. As protein: CASSSPRANYGYTF.

The chain joins TRBV5-4 to TRBJ2-5; D unclear. The germline gives CDR1 SGHNT, CDR2 YYREEE (reference sequence). The length of the CDR3 is 14 residues. The V and J ends lost 1 base and 4 bases respectively, with 11 bases between them. The CDR3 coding sequence is TGTGCCAGCAGCTTGAGTGGGTTCCCAGAGACCCAGTACTTC. This sequence encodes CASSLSGFPETQYF.

The chain joins TRBV15 to TRBJ2-2, with D perhaps matching TRBD1 or TRBD2 (6 bases each). Trimming stripped 3 bases from V and 5 bases from J, with 16 bases between. CDR3 size: 16 residues. CDR1 is LNHNV and CDR2 is YYDKDF in the germline V gene (reference sequence). CDR3: CATSRDRFAGTGELFF. CDR3 nucleotide sequence: TGTGCCACCAGCAGGGACAGATTTGCGGGGACCGGGGAGCTGTTTTTT.

V and J are TRBV4-1 and TRBJ1-4, with TRBD1 matching over 7 bases. V dropped 1 base and J dropped 8; count of bases not matched to a gene: 4. CDR1 is MGHRA, CDR2 YSYEKL, per germline. The CDR3 runs 14 residues. The CDR3 DNA follows: TGCGCCAGCAGCCAAGGCAGGGGGGGGGAAAAACTGTTTTTT. It codes for CASSQGRGGEKLFF.

The chain couples TRBV2 to TRBJ1-5; D gene uncertain. V was clipped by 7 bases and J by 6 bases, with 13 bases between them. This CDR3 contains 13 residues. The germline V gene encodes CDR1 SNHLY and CDR2 FYNNEI. In nucleotides, the CDR3 is TGTGCCAGCAACATCGCTTTCTCTCAGCCCCAGCATTTT. Protein product: CASNIAFSQPQHF. The full variable domain, rest sourced from reference TRBV2 and TRBJ1-5, is EPEVTQTPSHQVTQMGQEVILRCVPISNHLYFYWYRQILGQKVEFLVSFYNNEISEKSEIFDDQFSVERPDGSNFTLKIRSTKLEDSAMYFCASNIAFSQPQHFGDGTRLSIL.

CDR3 loop: CAISEAGGANEQFF. The CDR3 DNA follows: TGTGCCATCAGTGAGGCCGGGGGGGCCAATGAGCAGTTCTTC. The V and J genes are TRBV10-3 and TRBJ2-1, with 8 bases identical to TRBD2. Germline V gene sequence: CDR1 ENHRY, CDR2 SYGVKD. The CDR3 is 14 amino acids. Trimming removed 2 bases from V and 6 bases from J; junction bases left unmatched: 3.

The genes are TRBV6-6 and TRBJ1-3, with D possibly being TRBD1 (5 bases). V lost 6 bases and J lost 4, with 13 bases in between. The V gene's germline CDR1 is MNHNY and CDR2 SVGAGI (reference sequence). The CDR3 covers 14 residues. CDR3 DNA sequence: TGTGCCAGCAGCCCCCGGGGGGTGGGAAACACCATATATTTT. This sequence encodes CASSPRGVGNTIYF.

A single count supports this clone. The V gene is TRBV5-4, the J gene TRBJ2-3; 7 positions agree with TRBD1. The V segment lost 6 bases and the J segment 2 bases; nucleotides outside the gene matches: 9. Germline loops: CDR1 SGHNT, CDR2 YYREEE (reference sequence). This CDR3 contains 15 residues. CDR3 coding DNA: TGTGCCAGCAAACCGGGACAGCCTACCACAGATACGCAGTATTTT. This translates into CASKPGQPTTDTQYF.

The chain couples TRBV29-1 to TRBJ2-2, with a possible D match to TRBD1 (7 bases). This CDR3 is 13 amino acids long. V gave up 7 bases and J gave up 4 bases, with 13 bases separating them. Per the germline V gene, CDR1 is SQVTM and CDR2 is ANQGSEA. The CDR3 nucleotides read TGCAGCGCAGGGGGGACGGCCACCGGGGAGCTGTTTTTT. This gives the protein CSAGGTATGELFF.